A single sample gave rise to the 7 T cell receptor beta chains below, sequenced in a study of CD8 T cells in ankylosing spondylitis. Findings of the study overall: What seemed typical of ankylosing spondylitis blood was a TCR beta motif built from eight highly homologous variants.

Using its own MiXCR run on the 5' RACE reads, TCRdb lists one record per CDR3 protein. The table has 700,000 to 850,000 distinct CDR3 sequences, about 12% seen once. Their antigens remain unidentified. The sequenced sample consisted of blood, either unsorted or a sorted T cell fraction (not recorded which). The receptors were sampled from a male donor with ankylosing spondylitis.

V gene TRBV7-6 combines with J gene TRBJ2-7; 10 bases line up with TRBD1. Trimming cost V 2 bases and J 1 base; bases outside gene matches: 8. The CDR3 spans 17 residues. Per the germline V gene, CDR1 is SGHVS and CDR2 is FNYEAQ. The CDR3 region is CASSLYPGTGVSYEQYF. In nucleotides, the CDR3 is TGTGCCAGCAGCTTATACCCCGGGACAGGGGTTTCCTACGAGCAGTACTTC.

This clonotype came up many times. The chain couples TRBV12-3 or TRBV12-4 to TRBJ2-2; D remains ambiguous. Between the trimmed V and J ends, which lost 4 bases and 8 bases, there was a span of 5 bases. The CDR3 contains 11 residues. In DNA form, the CDR3 reads TGTGCCAGCAGTTGGTATGGGGAGCTGTTTTTT. Encoded protein: CASSWYGELFF.

In its sample, this clonotype was seen a few times. The chain is built from TRBV29-1 and TRBJ2-7; TRBD1 agrees at 8 bases. Germline V lookup: CDR1 SQVTM, CDR2 ANQGSEA. V dropped 4 bases and J dropped 2; count of bases not matched to a gene: 4. This CDR3 region has 13 residues. For the CDR3, the DNA is TGCAGCGTTGGGAAACAGGGGGCCTACGAGCAGTACTTC. Amino acid sequence: CSVGKQGAYEQYF.

The gene calls are TRBV24-1 and TRBJ2-7, with TRBD1 matching over 10 bases. This CDR3 is built from 13 residues. The V and J ends lost 9 bases and 6 bases, in that order; junction bases with no gene match: 7. The germline CDR1 and CDR2 sequences are KGHDR and SFDVKD. CDR3 residues: CATGTGARGEQYF. The CDR3 bases are TGTGCCACCGGGACAGGGGCTCGGGGCGAGCAGTACTTC.

J is TRBJ1-5 and V is TRBV20-1, with a tentative D call TRBD1 (5 bases). Trimming pared 7 bases from V and 2 bases from J, leaving 12 bases between. Germline-derived CDR1 and CDR2 are DFQATT and SNEGSKA (reference sequence). The CDR3 totals 13 residues. DNA of the CDR3: TGCAGTGGAGCACAAGGGGGCAATCAGCCCCAGCATTTT. This codes for CSGAQGGNQPQHF.

The V gene is TRBV27, the J gene TRBJ2-1; 12 bases fit TRBD2. This CDR3 has 15 amino acids. V shed 3 bases and J 7 bases; nucleotides not matched to a gene: 4. Germline CDR1 MNHEY, CDR2 SMNVEV (reference sequence). CDR3 DNA: TGTGCCAGCAGTTTGCTAGCGGGAGGGGAAAATGAGCAGTTCTTC. Protein: CASSLLAGGENEQFF.

This clonotype was counted between two and nine times. This chain connects TRBV10-3 to TRBJ1-6; D possibly corresponds to TRBD1 (5 bases). V gave up 6 bases and J gave up 5 bases, with 8 bases separating them. The CDR3 contains 13 residues. Germline CDR1 reads ENHRY; CDR2 reads SYGVKD. The CDR3 DNA sequence: TGTGCCATCAGCGGGGACGATAATTCACCCCTCCACTTT. It specifies CAISGDDNSPLHF.